Each of the 21 T cell receptor beta chains below was sequenced from the same sample in a study of read filtering for tumor transcriptome and immune sequencing. Molecular barcoded adaptors covering alpha/delta and beta/gamma chains were used on 400 to 450 ng RNA. TCRdb called the reads again in MiXCR, with one record for every CDR3 protein. The sample includes some 120,000 distinct CDR3 sequences, 13% of them seen just once. The specimen sequenced was a population of CD138-negative cells sorted from bone marrow. The source is a donor at least 40 years old with multiple myeloma.

The table lists this clonotype with many counts. The gene calls are TRBV29-1 and TRBJ2-5; D perhaps matches TRBD2 (6 bases). Trimming shortened V by 3 bases and J by 4 bases, and 15 bases separated the two germline ends. The V gene's germline CDR1 is SQVTM and CDR2 ANQGSEA. There are 14 residues in the CDR3. The CDR3 nucleotides read TGCAGCGTTGACCTCGCCCACGGGGGAGAGACCCAGTACTTC. It yields the protein CSVDLAHGGETQYF. The variable domain in full, with the rest retrieved from reference TRBV29-1 and TRBJ2-5, is SAVISQKPSRDICQRGTSLTIQCQVDSQVTMMFWYRQQPGQSLTLIATANQGSEATYESGFVIDKFPISRPNLTFSTLTVSNMSPEDSSIYLCSVDLAHGGETQYFGPGTRLLVL.

At least ten counts were recorded for this clonotype. The chain couples TRBV29-1 to TRBJ1-1; D possibly corresponds to TRBD1 (6 bases). V lost 1 base and J lost 5, with 14 bases in between. Germline CDR1 reads SQVTM; CDR2 reads ANQGSEA. The CDR3 spans 14 residues. CDR3 amino acids: CSVEVGQGLTEAFF. As DNA, the CDR3 is TGCAGCGTTGAAGTCGGTCAGGGGCTTACTGAAGCTTTCTTT. Looking up the rest from reference TRBV29-1 and TRBJ1-1 gives the full variable domain: SAVISQKPSRDICQRGTSLTIQCQVDSQVTMMFWYRQQPGQSLTLIATANQGSEATYESGFVIDKFPISRPNLTFSTLTVSNMSPEDSSIYLCSVEVGQGLTEAFFGQGTRLTVV.

This clonotype was counted many times. The chain links TRBV6-2 or TRBV6-3 to TRBJ2-5, with 8 bases identical to TRBD2. From germline, CDR1 is MNHEY and CDR2 SVGEGT. V was clipped by 7 bases and J by 1 base; unmatched bases: 5. This CDR3 region has 14 residues. CDR3 loop: CASTHGGVQETQYF. CDR3 sequence (DNA): TGTGCCAGCACCCACGGGGGGGTCCAAGAGACCCAGTACTTC.

The table lists this clonotype with many counts. The chain couples TRBV6-2 or TRBV6-3 to TRBJ2-5; a weak D match, TRBD1 (6 bases). There are 13 residues in the CDR3. V lost 7 bases and J 0 bases, leaving 9 bases between the germline ends. Per the germline V gene, CDR1 is MNHEY and CDR2 is SVGEGT. The CDR3 protein is CASTSGDQETQYF. CDR3 sequence (DNA): TGTGCCAGCACTTCAGGGGACCAAGAGACCCAGTACTTC.

This chain joins TRBV7-9 and TRBJ2-1; TRBD2 matches 9 bases. This CDR3 is 12 amino acids long. J lost 10 bases, V lost 3 bases, and 1 base had no gene match. In germline, CDR1 is SEHNR, CDR2 FQNEAQ (reference sequence). CDR3 in DNA: TGTGCCAGCAGCTTGACTAGCGGAGAGCAGTTCTTC. It codes for CASSLTSGEQFF.

Points on this clonotype: The conserved phenylalanine or tryptophan normally closing the CDR3 is absent here, so this likely arose from a read error. It is unclear where the CDR3 begins or ends on the DNA, so no DNA is shown, and the CDR3 is as TCRdb lists it. This chain connects TRBV28 to TRBJ2-1. A total of 12 residues make up the CDR3, ends included. CDR1 is MDHEN, CDR2 SYDVKM, per germline. CDR3: CASSLPYNEQIC.

Ten or more counts support this clonotype. The chain uses TRBV27 and TRBJ2-7; 12 bases agree with TRBD1. The V and J ends lost 8 bases and 2 bases, in that order; junction bases with no gene match: 1. The CDR3 consists of 13 residues. Germline V gene data show CDR1 as MNHEY and CDR2 as SMNVEV (reference sequence). This CDR3 is CASGTGGPYEQYF. The CDR3, as DNA: TGTGCCAGCGGGACAGGGGGCCCCTACGAGCAGTACTTC.

About this clonotype: A much larger clone is a single base away; this may be a read error. J is TRBJ2-3 and V is TRBV5-1; 8 positions match TRBD2. The ends lost 3 bases at V and 2 bases at J; junction bases unmatched: 5. CDR1 is SGHRS and CDR2 is YFSETQ in the germline V gene. This CDR3 has 15 residues. The CDR3 loop reads CASSSQAGDTDTQYF. As DNA, the CDR3 is TGCGCCAGCAGCTCCCAAGCGGGAGACACAGATACGCAGTATTTT.

The table lists this clonotype with many counts. This sequence joins TRBV19 and TRBJ1-5; D gene unclear. V was clipped by 10 bases and J by 0 bases, with 19 bases between them. CDR1 LNHDA and CDR2 SQIVND come from the germline V gene (reference sequence). This CDR3 contains 16 residues. CDR3 sequence reads: CATNSGGIHSNQPQHF. In nucleotides, the CDR3 is TGTGCCACTAACAGCGGAGGGATTCATAGCAATCAGCCCCAGCATTTT.

About this clonotype: With a much larger clone just one base away, this may be a read error. Without the conserved terminal phenylalanine or tryptophan, this CDR3 likely stems from a read error. The chain couples TRBV7-9 to TRBJ1-2, with D possibly being TRBD1 (5 bases). Deletions cut 3 bases from V and 4 bases from J, with 9 bases between. There are 13 residues in the CDR3. Germline assignment: CDR1 SEHNR and CDR2 FQNEAQ (reference sequence). CDR3: CASSFSDSYGYTI. The CDR3 nucleotides read TGTGCCAGCAGCTTCTCCGACAGCTATGGCTACACCATC.

J is TRBJ1-3 and V is TRBV5-1; D uncertain. This CDR3 spans 17 amino acids. Germline values: CDR1 SGHRS, CDR2 YFSETQ. Trimming left V 1 base short and J 2 bases short, with 16 bases between. The chain's CDR3 is CASSLSPDSQTGNTIYF. DNA of the CDR3: TGCGCCAGCAGCTTGTCACCAGACTCTCAAACTGGAAACACCATATATTTT.

In this sample, this clonotype turned up many times. The chain uses TRBV20-1 and TRBJ2-5, with 14 bases aligning to TRBD2. V was pared by 5 bases and J by 4 bases, with 6 bases of the junction left unmatched. Germline V gene lookup returns CDR1 DFQATT and CDR2 SNEGSKA (reference sequence). This CDR3 has 15 residues. CDR3 coding DNA: TGCAGTGCTCCTCCCGGGACTAGCGGGAGAGAGACCCAGTACTTC. This encodes CSAPPGTSGRETQYF.

Turning to this clonotype: It may be a read error: a sequence one base away is much more abundant. The rearrangement joins TRBV12-3 or TRBV12-4 to TRBJ2-1, with 10 bases aligning to TRBD1. The length of the CDR3 is 16 residues. The trim removed 5 bases at V and 5 bases at J, leaving 9 bases unmatched. This CDR3 is CASSPLGGQGHNEQFF. Written as DNA, the CDR3 is TGTGCCAGCAGTCCTCTGGGGGGACAGGGGCACAATGAGCAGTTCTTC.

On this clonotype: A read error is possible here, since a much larger clone lies one base away. The chain combines TRBV28 with TRBJ2-7, with TRBD1 as a possible D gene (6 bases). The CDR3 runs 11 residues. Germline CDR1 MDHEN, CDR2 SYDVKM. CDR3 residues: CAGRGTGLRYF. CDR3 nucleotides: TGTGCCGGCAGGGGAACAGGACTTCGGTACTTC.

This clonotype was seen repeatedly, ten times or more. V is TRBV30 and J is TRBJ2-1, with TRBD1 identical over 7 bases. The junction had 7 bases not matched to a gene; V was cut back by 3 bases and J by 8 bases. CDR1 and CDR2 from the germline V gene are GTSNPN and SVGIG (reference sequence). CDR3 size: 13 residues. The CDR3 bases are TGTGCCTGGAGAGGGGGCGCCGGTTATGAGCAGTTCTTC. It translates to CAWRGGAGYEQFF.

As regards this clonotype: A much larger clone lies one base from this, so it may be a read error. This chain uses TRBV29-1 with TRBJ2-3; tentative D call: TRBD2 (6 bases). V gave up 4 bases and J gave up 5 bases, with 10 bases separating them. The V gene's germline CDR1 is SQVTM and CDR2 ANQGSEA. This CDR3 is built from 12 residues. Here the CDR3 reads CSVGRGGDTQYF. The DNA of the CDR3 is TGCAGCGTTGGGAGGGGCGGAGATACGCAGTATTTT.

This clonotype was found a few times. A much larger clone lies one base from this, so it may be a read error. This chain joins TRBV20-1 and TRBJ1-4; D might be TRBD1 (6 bases). This CDR3 has 15 residues. CDR1 is DFQATT and CDR2 is SNEGSKA in the germline V gene (reference sequence). CDR3: CSARDLGGGDEKRFF. The CDR3 coding sequence is TGCAGTGCTAGAGATCTTGGGGGCGGTGATGAAAAACGGTTTTTT.

Remarks on this clonotype: Being one base from a much bigger clone, this may be a read error. J is TRBJ1-1 and V is TRBV6-1; 10 positions agree with TRBD1. Germline V gene lookup returns CDR1 MNHNS and CDR2 SASEGT. There are 16 residues in the CDR3. This chain's CDR3 is CASSALGQGGGTGAFF. The CDR3 coding sequence is TGTGCCAGCAGTGCCCTTGGACAGGGGGGAGGCACTGGAGCTTTCTTT.

This clonotype was detected many times. V and J are TRBV11-3 and TRBJ1-1; 11 bases agree with TRBD1. The CDR3 spans 18 residues. The J segment lost 0 bases and the V segment lost 4 bases, leaving 10 bases of the junction unmatched. CDR1 is SGHNT, CDR2 YENEEA, per germline. The CDR3 DNA reads as TGTGCCAGCAGCTCGAAGGGGACAGGGGGTCTCTTGAACACTGAAGCTTTCTTT. This sequence encodes CASSSKGTGGLLNTEAFF.

This clonotype was detected ten times or more. The rearrangement uses TRBV6-6 and TRBJ2-2; TRBD2 matches at 7 bases. V shed 6 bases and J 6 bases; nucleotides not matched to a gene: 10. CDR3 length: 15 amino acids. Germline CDR1 is MNHNY and CDR2 is SVGAGI (reference sequence). CDR3 sequence: CASRTSSAGAGELFF. The CDR3 region has the DNA TGTGCCAGCAGGACGAGTTCGGCGGGGGCCGGGGAGCTGTTTTTT.

A remark on this clonotype: Mismatch with germline at one junction end may stem from a read error. The V gene is TRBV7-9, the J gene TRBJ2-1; TRBD2 aligns across 12 bases. The length of the CDR3 is 16 residues. CDR1 and CDR2 (germline): SEHNR, FQNEAQ (reference sequence). The CDR3 coding sequence is TGTGCCAGCAGCTTAGACGGACTAGCGGGACTGAATGAGCGGTCCTTC. This encodes CASSLDGLAGLNERSF.